This T cell receptor beta chain was sequenced during a study of cytomegalovirus exposure and HLA in healthy donors. The overall study: From roughly 180 million T cells, an earlier analysis saw 120 million or so unique TCR beta sequences. Whole-study results and caveats: HLA allele associations emerged for about 16,000 TCR beta sequences in a later analysis, at 0.05 false discovery rate. Among TCR beta chains, those listed as cytomegalovirus-associated numbered over 150.

On this clone: Its antigen is not identified.

The PCR ran on 60 Vbeta and 13 Jbeta primers. Clones were sequenced by immunoSEQ multiplex PCR, and TCRdb holds only the in-frame ones, with some missing. The sample holds 150,000 to 200,000 clones; approximately 84% are singletons and the top ten take around 0.21%. Trimming removed 0 bases at V and 5 bases at J, with 9 bases between. This CDR3 contains 13 residues. Germline V lookup: CDR1 SGHNT, CDR2 YYREEE (reference sequence). V is TRBV5-4 and J is TRBJ2-7, with TRBD1 as a possible D gene (5 bases). What was sequenced was PBMCs. The source of this sequence is a girl younger than two in good health and CMV-seronegative. Here the CDR3 reads CASSLDRFNEQYF. CDR3 DNA sequence: TGTGCCAGCAGCTTGGACAGGTTCAACGAGCAGTACTTC.